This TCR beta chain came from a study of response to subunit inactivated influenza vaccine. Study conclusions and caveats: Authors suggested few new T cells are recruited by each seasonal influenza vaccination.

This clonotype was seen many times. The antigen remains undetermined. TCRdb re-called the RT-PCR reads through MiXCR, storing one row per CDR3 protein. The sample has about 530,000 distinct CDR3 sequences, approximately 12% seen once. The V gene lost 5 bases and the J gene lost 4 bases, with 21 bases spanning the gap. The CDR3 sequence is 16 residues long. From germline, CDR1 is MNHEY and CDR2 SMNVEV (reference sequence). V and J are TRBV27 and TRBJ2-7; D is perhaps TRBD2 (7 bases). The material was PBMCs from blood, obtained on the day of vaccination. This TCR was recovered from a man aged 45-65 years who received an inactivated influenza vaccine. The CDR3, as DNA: TGTGCCAGCAGTCCCCAGGGAAGGGGGGGCTTGTACGAGCAGTACTTC. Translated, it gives CASSPQGRGGLYEQYF.